Described below is a single TCR beta chain sequence and its context. These data belong to a study of T cell changes during pregnancy in multiple sclerosis. With 5 bases clipped from V and 5 bases from J, the junction kept 12 bases outside the gene matches. CDR1 LNHDA and CDR2 SQIVND come from the germline V gene (reference sequence). The CDR3 runs to 16 residues. Repertoires were generated with immunoSEQ multiplex PCR, while TCRdb's copy carries only in-frame clones and drops some. The sample has roughly 90,000 clones, 94% seen once. The specimen was peripheral blood, collected in the third trimester of pregnancy. This receptor was obtained from a female donor with multiple sclerosis, enrolled in a pregnancy study. J is TRBJ2-1 and V is TRBV19; TRBD1 agrees at 7 bases. CDR3 in amino acids: CASSALDRVLDNEQFF. CDR3 nucleotides: TGTGCCAGTAGTGCTCTTGACAGGGTTTTGGACAATGAGCAGTTCTTC.